Presented here are 29 T cell receptor beta chains from one specimen sequenced in a study of shared clonotypes between healthy human individuals. The protocol was immunoSEQ multiplex PCR, while the TCRdb copy is restricted to in-frame clones and leaves out a portion. This sample has approximately 1.5 million clones; around 98% occur once, and the top ten carry less than 0.55%. Material for sequencing was naive CD4+ T cells sorted from blood. Subset reported: CD45RA+ positively selected. All receptors come from a man aged 30-40 years in good health.

The rearrangement links TRBV5-1 to TRBJ2-3; D may correspond to TRBD1 or TRBD2 (5 bases each). The CDR3 is 17 amino acids. Germline V gives CDR1 SGHRS, CDR2 YFSETQ. The germline V and J ends were trimmed by 4 bases and 2 bases, with 20 bases remaining between them. CDR3 protein: CASSLLARGSYTDTQYF. CDR3 coding DNA: TGCGCCAGCAGCCTCCTGGCACGGGGCAGCTACACAGATACGCAGTATTTT.

The chain links TRBV28 to TRBJ2-2; TRBD1 matches 9 bases. The CDR3 has 16 residues. The ends lost 2 bases at V and 7 bases at J; junction bases unmatched: 8. From germline, CDR1 is MDHEN and CDR2 SYDVKM. Here the CDR3 reads CASSLIGQGYGGELFF. In DNA form, the CDR3 reads TGTGCCAGCAGTTTAATCGGACAGGGGTATGGCGGGGAGCTGTTTTTT.

This chain links TRBV7-2 with TRBJ2-2, with 10 positions matching TRBD2. Germline V gene lookup returns CDR1 SGHTA and CDR2 FQGNSA. V lost 5 bases and J lost 1; bases outside the gene matches: 7. This CDR3 comprises 17 residues. CDR3 loop: CASSLTSGAMNTGELFF. Here the CDR3 DNA reads TGTGCCAGCAGCCTTACTAGCGGGGCGATGAACACCGGGGAGCTGTTTTTT.

The V gene is TRBV20-1, the J gene TRBJ2-1, with D maybe TRBD2 (5 bases). Germline V gene sequence: CDR1 DFQATT, CDR2 SNEGSKA (reference sequence). The CDR3 has 11 amino acids. V lost 2 bases, J lost 10 bases, and 9 bases lay in between. This chain's CDR3 is CSARKPGEQFF. The CDR3 DNA reads TGCAGTGCTAGAAAACCGGGGGAGCAGTTCTTC.

This chain connects TRBV28 to TRBJ2-5, with D perhaps matching TRBD1 (6 bases). CDR3 length equals 13 residues. Germline V gives CDR1 MDHEN, CDR2 SYDVKM. Trimming removed 6 bases at V and 7 bases at J, with 15 bases between. The CDR3 coding sequence is TGTGCCAGCAGGGCAGGGGTATTGATGACCCAGTACTTC. Protein: CASRAGVLMTQYF.

The chain recombines TRBV29-1 with TRBJ2-5; a possible D gene is TRBD1 (6 bases). This CDR3 contains 13 residues. V was cut by 8 bases and J by 4 bases, with 17 bases left in between. Germline V gene data show CDR1 as SQVTM and CDR2 as ANQGSEA. The CDR3 sequence is CSQTVGAGETQYF. CDR3 in DNA: TGCAGCCAAACGGTGGGGGCGGGAGAGACCCAGTACTTC.

Comments on this clone: The sample carries other DNA sequences with the same CDR3. The chain employs TRBV7-9 and TRBJ1-1, with a weak D call TRBD1 (6 bases). V shed 4 bases and J shed 6 bases, with 6 bases lying between them. CDR3 length: 11 amino acids. Germline V gives CDR1 SEHNR, CDR2 FQNEAQ (reference sequence). DNA for the CDR3: TGTGCCAGCAGCTCAGGGGCTGAAGCTTTCTTT. The encoded protein is CASSSGAEAFF.

The rearrangement uses TRBV5-1 and TRBJ2-1; 8 bases agree with TRBD2. Germline CDR1 and CDR2: SGHRS and YFSETQ. The length of the CDR3 is 14 residues. V dropped 8 bases and J dropped 8; count of bases not matched to a gene: 12. CDR3 residues: CASQVAGKRDEQFF. CDR3 sequence (DNA): TGCGCCAGTCAAGTAGCGGGAAAACGAGATGAGCAGTTCTTC. Full variable domain (rest looked up from reference TRBV5-1 and TRBJ2-1): KAGVTQTPRYLIKTRGQQVTLSCSPISGHRSVSWYQQTPGQGLQFLFEYFSETQRNKGNFPGRFSGRQFSNSRSEMNVSTLELGDSALYLCASQVAGKRDEQFFGPGTRLTVL.

The V gene is TRBV4-3, the J gene TRBJ2-1; D unclear. V dropped 4 bases and J dropped 0 bases, with 10 bases sitting between them. The CDR3 runs 15 residues. Germline V gene lookup returns CDR1 LGHNA and CDR2 YSLEER. The CDR3 reads CASSPRQSSYNEQFF. The CDR3 DNA sequence: TGCGCCAGCAGCCCCCGCCAAAGCTCCTACAATGAGCAGTTCTTC.

The chain links TRBV7-8 to TRBJ2-7; 7 bases fit TRBD2. The trim removed 5 bases at V and 4 bases at J, leaving 11 bases unmatched. CDR3 size: 15 residues. Germline V gene sequence: CDR1 SGHVS, CDR2 FQNEAQ. CDR3 sequence: CASSRSPGRLYEQYF. The CDR3 DNA is TGTGCCAGCAGCCGGAGTCCCGGGAGGTTGTACGAGCAGTACTTC.

This clone was seen only once. The V and J genes are TRBV11-2 and TRBJ2-5, with 15 bases lining up with TRBD2. V lost 5 bases, J lost 4 bases, and 5 bases stayed unmatched. This CDR3 has 16 amino acids. Germline V lookup: CDR1 SGHAT, CDR2 FQNNGV. CDR3 region: CASSRTSGRALETQYF. The CDR3 DNA is TGTGCCAGCAGCCGGACTAGCGGGAGGGCCTTAGAGACCCAGTACTTC. Full variable domain (rest looked up from reference TRBV11-2 and TRBJ2-5): EAGVAQSPRYKIIEKRQSVAFWCNPISGHATLYWYQQILGQGPKLLIQFQNNGVVDDSQLPKDRFSAERLKGVDSTLKIQPAKLEDSAVYLCASSRTSGRALETQYFGPGTRLLVL.

The chain has TRBV28 and TRBJ2-1; 11 bases are shared with TRBD2. V lost 9 bases to trimming and J lost 6 bases; unmatched junction nucleotides: 7. This CDR3 has 14 residues. The germline V gene encodes CDR1 MDHEN and CDR2 SYDVKM. The CDR3 loop reads CASRFSGGANEQFF. The CDR3 DNA sequence: TGTGCCAGTCGCTTTAGCGGGGGGGCCAATGAGCAGTTCTTC.

V is TRBV9 and J is TRBJ2-1, with TRBD2 identical over 8 bases. This CDR3 comprises 18 residues. Per germline, CDR1 SGDLS and CDR2 YYNGEE. V lost 3 bases to trimming and J lost 2 bases; unmatched junction nucleotides: 13. The CDR3 loop reads CASSASAGPAGAYNEQFF. The CDR3, as DNA: TGTGCCAGCAGCGCCTCTGCGGGCCCAGCGGGAGCCTACAATGAGCAGTTCTTC. The full variable domain, with the rest looked up from reference TRBV9 and TRBJ2-1, is DSGVTQTPKHLITATGQRVTLRCSPRSGDLSVYWYQQSLDQGLQFLIQYYNGEERAKGNILERFSAQQFPDLHSELNLSSLELGDSALYFCASSASAGPAGAYNEQFFGPGTRLTVL.

The rearrangement uses TRBV6-6 and TRBJ2-7; D is unclear. V gave up 6 bases and J gave up 2 bases, with 8 bases separating them. This CDR3 contains 12 residues. The germline CDR1 and CDR2 sequences are MNHNY and SVGAGI (reference sequence). This chain's CDR3 is CASSQVTYEQYF. DNA of the CDR3: TGTGCCAGCAGCCAGGTAACCTACGAGCAGTACTTC.

The chain recombines TRBV7-2 with TRBJ2-3; 8 bases agree with TRBD2. The CDR3 length is 17 residues. The junction had 11 bases not matched to a gene; V was cut back by 6 bases and J by 0 bases. CDR1 and CDR2 (germline): SGHTA, FQGNSA. The DNA for the CDR3 is TGTGCCAGCAGAGACTCGGGAGGGCCCGCTAGCACAGATACGCAGTATTTT. This sequence encodes CASRDSGGPASTDTQYF.

The J gene is TRBJ2-6, the V gene TRBV9; D call uncertain. Trimming took 3 bases from V and 1 from J, leaving 8 bases between them. The CDR3 runs to 15 residues. Germline V lookup: CDR1 SGDLS, CDR2 YYNGEE. CDR3 nucleotides: TGTGCCAGCAGCGCTGGCCGATCTGGGGCCAACGTCCTGACTTTC. Translation: CASSAGRSGANVLTF.

In DNA form, the CDR3 reads TGTGCCAGCTCACCTCCCTTGGGGACGGACTATGGCTACACCTTC. This encodes CASSPPLGTDYGYTF. This rearrangement joins TRBV18 to TRBJ1-2, with a possible D match to TRBD1 (5 bases). Per germline, CDR1 KGHSH and CDR2 LQKENI. V dropped 3 bases and J dropped 3 bases, with 14 bases sitting between them. CDR3 length equals 15 residues.

The chain carries TRBV7-2 and TRBJ2-2; 12 positions agree with TRBD2. The CDR3 runs to 15 residues. Germline-derived CDR1 and CDR2 are SGHTA and FQGNSA. J gave up 9 bases and V 8 bases, and 10 bases lay outside the gene matches. The CDR3: CASGLTSGSERELFF. The CDR3 DNA is TGTGCCAGCGGACTGACTAGCGGGAGCGAGAGGGAGCTGTTTTTT.

This rearrangement joins TRBV5-5 to TRBJ2-2; possible D gene TRBD2, 6 bases. Germline CDR1 SGHKS, CDR2 YYEKEE (reference sequence). The V gene lost 2 bases and the J gene lost 5 bases, with 13 bases spanning the gap. The CDR3 consists of 15 residues. The CDR3 spells CASSFTGGETGELFF. The CDR3 region has the DNA TGTGCCAGCAGCTTTACCGGGGGAGAAACCGGGGAGCTGTTTTTT.

The J gene is TRBJ2-1, the V gene TRBV7-2, with D hard to call. Germline V gives CDR1 SGHTA, CDR2 FQGNSA. The CDR3 covers 12 residues. The V and J ends lost 2 bases and 7 bases respectively, with 6 bases between them. The chain's CDR3 is CASSLMVNEQFF. The CDR3 DNA sequence: TGTGCCAGCAGCTTAATGGTAAATGAGCAGTTCTTC.

The V call is TRBV5-1, the J call TRBJ1-4, with D possibly being TRBD1 (5 bases). The CDR3 has 16 residues. Germline V gene lookup returns CDR1 SGHRS and CDR2 YFSETQ. Trimming pared 4 bases from V and 8 bases from J, leaving 21 bases between. CDR3 sequence (DNA): TGCGCCAGCAGCGCGGGGGTCGGGCAGGGTAGCGAAAAACTGTTTTTT. It translates to CASSAGVGQGSEKLFF. The full variable domain, rest sourced from reference TRBV5-1 and TRBJ1-4, is KAGVTQTPRYLIKTRGQQVTLSCSPISGHRSVSWYQQTPGQGLQFLFEYFSETQRNKGNFPGRFSGRQFSNSRSEMNVSTLELGDSALYLCASSAGVGQGSEKLFFGSGTQLSVL.

The rearrangement links TRBV6-6 to TRBJ2-7; a weak D match, TRBD2 (5 bases). Trimming removed 2 bases at V and 2 bases at J, with 10 bases between. Germline V lookup: CDR1 MNHNY, CDR2 SVGAGI (reference sequence). The CDR3 sequence is 14 residues long. The DNA for the CDR3 is TGTGCCAGCAGTTACGAAACGGGGACCTACGAGCAGTACTTC. Its translation: CASSYETGTYEQYF.

The J gene is TRBJ2-5, the V gene TRBV5-1; 7 nucleotides match TRBD1. CDR1 is SGHRS and CDR2 is YFSETQ in the germline V gene. V lost 4 bases, J lost 5 bases, and 11 bases stayed unmatched. This CDR3 is built from 15 residues. The CDR3 DNA reads TGCGCCAGCAGCGATCCGAGGCAGGGGGATGAGACCCAGTACTTC. Its protein is CASSDPRQGDETQYF.

The chain uses TRBV7-5 and TRBJ2-7; the table's D gene call, TRBD1, was not cross checked with the DNA. TRBV7-5 has pseudogene status. The CDR3 consists of 20 residues. The CDR3 nucleotides are TGTGTCAGAAGCTTAGCAGAAAGCCCCCCCCCGGACAGGCCTTCCCTCGAGCAGTACTTC. It specifies CVRSLAESPPPDRPSLEQYF.

The chain has TRBV20-1 and TRBJ2-5; D not certain. The length of the CDR3 is 11 residues. V lost 4 bases and J lost 5, with 8 bases in between. The germline V gene has CDR1 DFQATT and CDR2 SNEGSKA (reference sequence). In DNA, the CDR3 is TGCAGTGCTAAGATCCGGGAGACCCAGTACTTC. Protein sequence: CSAKIRETQYF.

Worth noting for this clone: An end of the junction differs from the germline gene, which may be a read error. The V gene is TRBV7-7, the J gene TRBJ2-5; D gene ambiguous. This CDR3 has 15 residues. In germline, CDR1 is SSHAT, CDR2 FNYEAQ (reference sequence). The CDR3 spells CASSLEFSTSETQYF. In nucleotides, the CDR3 is TGTGCTAGCAGCTTAGAGTTTAGCACCTCGGAGACCCAGTACTTC.

The V call is TRBV10-1, the J call TRBJ2-3; D remains ambiguous. The V end lost 0 bases, the J end lost 5 bases, and 9 bases lay between the germline ends. In germline, CDR1 is WNHNN, CDR2 SYGVQD (reference sequence). The CDR3 consists of 14 residues. CDR3 amino acids: CASSESLEIDTQYF. CDR3 in DNA: TGCGCCAGCAGTGAGTCGCTAGAAATAGATACGCAGTATTTT.

The V and J genes are TRBV27 and TRBJ2-7; D call uncertain. The length of the CDR3 is 15 residues. Germline values: CDR1 MNHEY, CDR2 SMNVEV (reference sequence). Trimming stripped 8 bases from V and 2 bases from J, with 19 bases between. The CDR3 spells CASAQAARKTYEQYF. The CDR3, as DNA: TGTGCCAGCGCCCAGGCGGCGCGGAAGACCTACGAGCAGTACTTC.

About this clone itself: The sample contains more than one DNA sequence encoding this CDR3. The chain is built from TRBV30 and TRBJ2-2; D is unresolved. The V end lost 0 bases, the J end lost 8 bases, and 10 bases lay between the germline ends. In germline, CDR1 is GTSNPN, CDR2 SVGIG (reference sequence). This CDR3 is built from 13 residues. CDR3 sequence (DNA): TGTGCCTGGAGTGTACTCTTTTCGGGGGAGCTGTTTTTT. Translating it yields CAWSVLFSGELFF.